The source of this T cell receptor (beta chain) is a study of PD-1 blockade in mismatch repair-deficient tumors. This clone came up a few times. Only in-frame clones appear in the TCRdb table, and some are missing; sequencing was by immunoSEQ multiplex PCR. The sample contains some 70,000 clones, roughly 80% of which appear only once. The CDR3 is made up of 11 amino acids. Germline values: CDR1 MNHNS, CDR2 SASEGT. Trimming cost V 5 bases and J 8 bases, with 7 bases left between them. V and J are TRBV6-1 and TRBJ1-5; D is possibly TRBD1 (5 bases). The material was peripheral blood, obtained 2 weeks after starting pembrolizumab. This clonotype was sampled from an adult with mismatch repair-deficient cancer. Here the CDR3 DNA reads TGTGCCAGCAGTATACAGGAGCCCCAGCATTTT. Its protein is CASSIQEPQHF.